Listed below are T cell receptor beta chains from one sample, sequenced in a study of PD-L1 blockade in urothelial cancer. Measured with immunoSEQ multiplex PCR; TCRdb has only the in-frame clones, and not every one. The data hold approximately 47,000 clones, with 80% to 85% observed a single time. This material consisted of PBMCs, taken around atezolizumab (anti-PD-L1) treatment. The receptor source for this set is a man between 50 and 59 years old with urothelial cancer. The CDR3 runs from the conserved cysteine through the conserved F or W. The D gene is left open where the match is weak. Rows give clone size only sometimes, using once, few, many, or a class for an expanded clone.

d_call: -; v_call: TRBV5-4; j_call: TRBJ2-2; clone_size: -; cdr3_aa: CASRDPGGELFF; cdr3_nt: TGTGCCAGCAGGGACCCGGGAGGGGAGCTGTTTTTT
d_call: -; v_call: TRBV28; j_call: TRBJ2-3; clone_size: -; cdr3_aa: CASETVTDTQYF; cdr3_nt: TGTGCCAGCGAAACAGTCACAGATACGCAGTATTTT
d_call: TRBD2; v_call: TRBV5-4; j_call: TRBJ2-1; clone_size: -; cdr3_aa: CASSTSSGHYNEQFF; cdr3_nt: TGTGCCAGCAGCACCTCTAGCGGGCATTACAATGAGCAGTTCTTC
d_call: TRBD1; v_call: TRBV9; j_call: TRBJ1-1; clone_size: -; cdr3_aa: CASSELTGDTEAFF; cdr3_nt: TGTGCCAGCAGCGAGTTGACAGGGGACACTGAAGCTTTCTTT
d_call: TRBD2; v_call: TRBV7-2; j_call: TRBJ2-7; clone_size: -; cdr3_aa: CASSFPSGSSAYEQYF; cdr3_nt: TGTGCCAGCAGCTTTCCCAGCGGGAGTAGCGCCTACGAGCAGTACTTC
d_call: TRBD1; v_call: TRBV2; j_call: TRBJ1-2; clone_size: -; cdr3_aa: CASRSGTENYGYTF; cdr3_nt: TGTGCCAGCAGATCTGGGACAGAGAACTATGGCTACACCTTC
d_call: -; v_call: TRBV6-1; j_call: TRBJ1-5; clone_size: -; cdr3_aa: CASRGGDSNQPQHF; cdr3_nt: TGTGCCAGCAGGGGGGGGGATAGCAATCAGCCCCAGCATTTT
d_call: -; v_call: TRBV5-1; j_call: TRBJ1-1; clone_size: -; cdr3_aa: CASSIGRVQTEAFF; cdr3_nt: TGCGCCAGCAGTATCGGCAGGGTGCAAACTGAAGCTTTCTTT
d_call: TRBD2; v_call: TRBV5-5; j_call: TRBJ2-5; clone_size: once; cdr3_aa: CASSPGLAGGQGTQYF; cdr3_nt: TGTGCCAGCAGTCCCGGACTAGCGGGAGGCCAGGGGACCCAGTACTTC
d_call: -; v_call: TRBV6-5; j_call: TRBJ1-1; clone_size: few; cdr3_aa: CASSYTVKNTEAFF; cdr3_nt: TGTGCCAGCAGTTACACAGTTAAGAACACTGAAGCTTTCTTT
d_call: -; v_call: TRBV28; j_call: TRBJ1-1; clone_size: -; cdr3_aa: CASSPPGRGTEAFF; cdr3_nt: TGTGCCAGCAGTCCCCCAGGGCGGGGCACTGAAGCTTTCTTT
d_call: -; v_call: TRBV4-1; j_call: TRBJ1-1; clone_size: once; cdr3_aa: CASSQGEEMNTEAFF; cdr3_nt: TGCGCCAGCAGCCAAGGGGAGGAAATGAACACTGAAGCTTTCTTT
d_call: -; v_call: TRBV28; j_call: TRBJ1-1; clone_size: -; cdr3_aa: CASSLATEAFF; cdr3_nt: TGTGCCAGCAGTTTGGCCACTGAAGCTTTCTTT
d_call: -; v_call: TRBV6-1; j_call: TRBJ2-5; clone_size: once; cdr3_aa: CASSEGAGQQETQYF; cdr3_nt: TGTGCCAGCAGTGAAGGGGCGGGGCAACAAGAGACCCAGTACTTC
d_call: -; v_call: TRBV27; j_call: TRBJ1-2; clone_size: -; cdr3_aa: CASSPRTVVGYTF; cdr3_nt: TGTGCCAGCAGTCCCCGGACAGTGGTTGGCTACACCTTC
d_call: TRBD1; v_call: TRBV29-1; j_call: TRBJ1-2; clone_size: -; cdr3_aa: CSVDRGMDYGYTF; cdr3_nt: TGCAGCGTCGACAGGGGAATGGACTATGGCTACACCTTC
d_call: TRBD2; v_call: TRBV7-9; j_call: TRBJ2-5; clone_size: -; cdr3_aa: CASSLAGGLQETQYF; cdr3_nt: TGTGCCAGCAGTCTAGCGGGGGGCCTACAAGAGACCCAGTACTTC
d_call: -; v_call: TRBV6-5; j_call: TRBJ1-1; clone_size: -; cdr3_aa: CASSYGGGYTEAFF; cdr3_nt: TGTGCCAGCAGTTACGGGGGGGGTTACACTGAAGCTTTCTTT
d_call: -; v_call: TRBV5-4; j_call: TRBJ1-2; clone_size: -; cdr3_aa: CASSLDRANYGYTF; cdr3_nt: TGTGCCAGCAGCTTGGACAGGGCTAACTATGGCTACACCTTC
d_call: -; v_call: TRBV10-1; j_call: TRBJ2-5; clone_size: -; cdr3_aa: CARIRGVRETQYF; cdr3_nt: TGCGCCAGGATCAGGGGGGTAAGGGAGACCCAGTACTTC
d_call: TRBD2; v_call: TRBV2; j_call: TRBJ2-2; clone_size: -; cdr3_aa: CASSLRTSGKAGELFF; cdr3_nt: TGTGCCAGCAGTTTAAGGACTAGCGGGAAGGCCGGGGAGCTGTTTTTT
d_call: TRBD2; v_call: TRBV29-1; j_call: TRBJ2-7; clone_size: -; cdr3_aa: CSVLTSGTTYEQYF; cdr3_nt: TGCAGCGTTCTGACTAGCGGGACTACCTACGAGCAGTACTTC
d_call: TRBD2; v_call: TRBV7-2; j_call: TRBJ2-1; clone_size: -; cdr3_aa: CASSLRRTRDNEQFF; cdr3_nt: TGTGCCAGCAGCTTGAGAAGGACTAGAGACAATGAGCAGTTCTTC
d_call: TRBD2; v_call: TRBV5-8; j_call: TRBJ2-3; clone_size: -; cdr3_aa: CASSLAGVSTDTQYF; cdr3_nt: TGTGCCAGCAGCTTAGCGGGGGTGAGCACAGATACGCAGTATTTT
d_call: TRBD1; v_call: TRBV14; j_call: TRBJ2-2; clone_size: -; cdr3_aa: CASSPDRERNTGELFF; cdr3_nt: TGTGCCAGCAGCCCAGACAGGGAAAGGAACACCGGGGAGCTGTTTTTT
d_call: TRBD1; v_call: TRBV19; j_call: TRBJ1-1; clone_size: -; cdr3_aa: CASMRGRGNTEAFF; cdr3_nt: TGTGCCAGTATGAGGGGGCGGGGGAACACTGAAGCTTTCTTT
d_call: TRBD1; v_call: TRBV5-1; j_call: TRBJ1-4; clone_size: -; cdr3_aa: CASSAGQSATNEKLFF; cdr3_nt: TGCGCCAGCAGTGCGGGACAGTCTGCAACTAATGAAAAACTGTTTTTT
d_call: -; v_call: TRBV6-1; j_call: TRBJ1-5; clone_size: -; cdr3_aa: CASREGNNQPQHF; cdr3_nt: TGTGCCAGCAGGGAGGGGAACAATCAGCCCCAGCATTTT
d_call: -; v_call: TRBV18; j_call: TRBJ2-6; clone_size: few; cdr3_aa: CASSVDILSGANVLTF; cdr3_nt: TGTGCCAGCTCAGTGGACATACTCTCTGGGGCCAACGTCCTGACTTTC
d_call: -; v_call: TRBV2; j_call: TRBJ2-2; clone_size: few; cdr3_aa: CASSETGANTGELFF; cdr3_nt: TGTGCCAGCAGTGAGACGGGGGCGAACACCGGGGAGCTGTTTTTT
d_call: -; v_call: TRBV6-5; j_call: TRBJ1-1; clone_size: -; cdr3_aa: CASSYRNTEAFF; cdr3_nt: TGTGCCAGCAGTTACCGGAACACTGAAGCTTTCTTT
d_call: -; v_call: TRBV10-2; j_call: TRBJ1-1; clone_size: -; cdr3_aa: CASSELVEAFF; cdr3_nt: TGCGCCAGCAGTGAGTTAGTTGAAGCTTTCTTT
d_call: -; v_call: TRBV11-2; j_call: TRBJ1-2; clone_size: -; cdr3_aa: CASSLDRRGTYTF; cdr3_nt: TGTGCCAGCAGCTTAGATCGAAGGGGAACCTACACCTTC
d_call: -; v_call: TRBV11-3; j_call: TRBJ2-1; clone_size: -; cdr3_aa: CASSLDRVDEQFF; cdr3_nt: TGTGCCAGCAGCTTAGATCGTGTCGATGAGCAGTTCTTC
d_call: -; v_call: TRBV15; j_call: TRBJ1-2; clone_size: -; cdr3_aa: CATSRDVLSNYGYTF; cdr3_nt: TGTGCCACCAGCAGAGATGTACTCTCGAACTATGGCTACACCTTC
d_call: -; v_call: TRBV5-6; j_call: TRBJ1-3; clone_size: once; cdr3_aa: CASSLPNGNTIYF; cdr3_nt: TGTGCCAGCAGCCTACCCAATGGAAACACCATATATTTT
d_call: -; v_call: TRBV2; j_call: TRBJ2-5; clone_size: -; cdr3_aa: CASHTERVQETQYF; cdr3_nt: TGTGCCAGCCACACAGAGCGGGTCCAAGAGACCCAGTACTTC
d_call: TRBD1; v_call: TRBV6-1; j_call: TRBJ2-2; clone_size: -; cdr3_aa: CASRWDRGQGGELFF; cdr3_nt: TGTGCCAGCAGATGGGACAGGGGCCAGGGCGGGGAGCTGTTTTTT
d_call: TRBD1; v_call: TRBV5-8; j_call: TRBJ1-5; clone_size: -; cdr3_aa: CASSSTGTVNQPQHF; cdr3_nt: TGTGCCAGCAGCTCTACCGGGACAGTAAATCAGCCCCAGCATTTT
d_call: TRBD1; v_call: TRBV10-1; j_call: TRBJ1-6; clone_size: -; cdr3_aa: CASHDRGADGYNSPLHF; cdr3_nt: TGCGCCAGCCACGACAGGGGGGCGGATGGCTATAATTCACCCCTCCACTTT
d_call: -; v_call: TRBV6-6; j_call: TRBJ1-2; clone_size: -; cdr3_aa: CASSPSTGPNYGYTF; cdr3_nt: TGTGCCAGCAGTCCGTCGACAGGACCGAACTATGGCTACACCTTC
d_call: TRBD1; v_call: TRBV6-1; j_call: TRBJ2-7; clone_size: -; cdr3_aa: CASSEGQGAFYEQYF; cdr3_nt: TGTGCCAGCAGCGAGGGACAGGGGGCTTTCTACGAGCAGTACTTC
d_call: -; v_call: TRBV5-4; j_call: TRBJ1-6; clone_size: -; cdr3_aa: CASTPRGALNSPLHF; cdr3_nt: TGTGCCAGCACCCCGAGAGGTGCTCTTAATTCACCCCTCCACTTT
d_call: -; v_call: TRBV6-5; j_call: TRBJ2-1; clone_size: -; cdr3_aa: CASKFHYSYNEQFF; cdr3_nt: TGTGCCAGCAAATTTCACTACTCCTACAATGAGCAGTTCTTC
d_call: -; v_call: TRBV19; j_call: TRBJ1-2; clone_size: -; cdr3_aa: CASSPAPGRLANYGYTF; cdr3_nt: TGTGCCAGTAGCCCTGCCCCTGGCAGGCTCGCTAACTATGGCTACACCTTC
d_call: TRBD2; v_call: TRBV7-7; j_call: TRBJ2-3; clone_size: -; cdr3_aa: CASSLGLAGAPDTQYF; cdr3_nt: TGTGCTAGCAGCTTAGGACTAGCGGGAGCTCCAGATACGCAGTATTTT
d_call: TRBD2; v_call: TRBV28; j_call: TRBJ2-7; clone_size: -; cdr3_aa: CASMGGSSYEQYF; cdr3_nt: TGTGCCAGCATGGGGGGGAGCTCCTACGAGCAGTACTTC
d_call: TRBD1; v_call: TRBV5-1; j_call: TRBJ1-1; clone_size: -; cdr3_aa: CASSLRTGAMNTEAFF; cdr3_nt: TGCGCCAGCAGCCTACGGACAGGGGCCATGAACACTGAAGCTTTCTTT
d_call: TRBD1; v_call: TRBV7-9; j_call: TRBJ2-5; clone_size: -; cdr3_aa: CASSLVHRGETQYF; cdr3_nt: TGTGCCAGCAGCTTAGTTCACAGGGGAGAGACCCAGTACTTC
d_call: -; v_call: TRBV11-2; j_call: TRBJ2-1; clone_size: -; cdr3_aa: CASSLTEGRLSYNEQFF; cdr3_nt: TGTGCCAGCAGCTTAACGGAGGGGCGCCTCTCCTACAATGAGCAGTTCTTC
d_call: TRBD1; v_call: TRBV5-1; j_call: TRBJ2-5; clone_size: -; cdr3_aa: CASSPQTGRETQYF; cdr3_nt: TGCGCCAGCAGCCCCCAGACAGGGCGAGAGACCCAGTACTTC
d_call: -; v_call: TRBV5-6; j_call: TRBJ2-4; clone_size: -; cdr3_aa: CASTDSGNKNIQYF; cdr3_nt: TGTGCCAGCACCGATTCCGGGAATAAAAACATTCAGTACTTC
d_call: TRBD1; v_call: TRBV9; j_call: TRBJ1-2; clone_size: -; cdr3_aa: CASSPRDSANYGYTF; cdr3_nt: TGTGCCAGCAGCCCCCGGGACAGCGCTAACTATGGCTACACCTTC
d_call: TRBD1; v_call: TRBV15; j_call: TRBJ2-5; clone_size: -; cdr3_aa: CATSTLDRAQETQYF; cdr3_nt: TGTGCCACCAGCACCCTGGACAGGGCCCAAGAGACCCAGTACTTC
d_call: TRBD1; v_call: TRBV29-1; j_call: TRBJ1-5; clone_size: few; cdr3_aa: CSTGTGDQPQHF; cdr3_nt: TGCAGCACCGGGACAGGGGATCAGCCCCAGCATTTT
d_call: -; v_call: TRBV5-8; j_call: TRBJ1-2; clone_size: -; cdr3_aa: CASSLPRAYGGYGYTF; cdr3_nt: TGTGCCAGCAGCTTGCCTCGGGCCTACGGGGGCTATGGCTACACCTTC
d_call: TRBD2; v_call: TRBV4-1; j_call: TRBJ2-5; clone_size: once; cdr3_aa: CASSQDGLAVYQETQYF; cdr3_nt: TGCGCCAGCAGCCAAGATGGGCTAGCGGTGTACCAAGAGACCCAGTACTTC